Below, 23 T cell receptor beta chains from the same sample are listed, as sequenced in a study of liver allograft versus peripheral blood T cells. Study-level background: Comparing T cell receptor repertoires in transplanted livers with those in recipients' peripheral blood was part of the design.

TCRdb re-called the reads through MiXCR, storing one row per CDR3 protein. Of more than 3,500 distinct CDR3 sequences listed, 16% are singletons. These receptors originate from a human patient who had a liver transplant. Some T cells may originate from the graft donor.

The chain is built from TRBV6-5 and TRBJ2-4, with D perhaps matching TRBD1 (6 bases). Germline CDR1 is MNHEY and CDR2 is SVGAGI. With 5 bases removed from V and 6 bases from J, the gap between germline ends came to 8 bases. The CDR3 has 12 amino acids. The CDR3 protein is CASSTRGNIQYF. CDR3 nucleotide sequence: TGTGCCAGCAGTACCAGGGGAAACATTCAGTACTTC.

This clonotype qualifies as medium-sized (0.01 to 0.1%). The genes are TRBV18 and TRBJ1-4; tentatively, D is TRBD1 (6 bases). The CDR3 contains 15 residues. V shed 2 bases and J shed 8 bases, with 15 bases lying between them. Germline CDR1 KGHSH, CDR2 LQKENI. The DNA for the CDR3 is TGTGCCAGCTCACCAGGGGGCGAGGTAAAGGAAAAACTGTTTTTT. As protein: CASSPGGEVKEKLFF.

This clonotype was seen at least ten times. The chain couples TRBV20-1 to TRBJ1-1; D uncertain. Trimming took off 2 bases at V and 2 bases at J, with 15 bases between the two ends. CDR3 length: 15 amino acids. Germline-derived CDR1 and CDR2 are DFQATT and SNEGSKA (reference sequence). CDR3 nucleotide sequence: TGCAGTGCTAGACCATGGACCGCGACTAACACTGAAGCTTTCTTT. It codes for CSARPWTATNTEAFF.

This clonotype is classed as medium-sized. The rearrangement joins TRBV18 to TRBJ1-1; a possible D gene is TRBD1 (5 bases). Trimming cost V 6 bases and J 1 base, with 15 bases left between them. Per germline, CDR1 KGHSH and CDR2 LQKENI. The CDR3 consists of 15 residues. The CDR3 coding sequence is TGTGCCAGCTCTACTAACTCGGGACCGAACACTGAAGCTTTCTTT. Translation gives CASSTNSGPNTEAFF.

In its sample, this clonotype is medium-sized. The chain combines TRBV19 with TRBJ1-2; 7 nucleotides agree with TRBD1. The J segment lost 8 bases and the V segment lost 1 base, leaving 10 bases of the junction unmatched. The CDR3 runs 15 residues. Looked up from germline, CDR1 is LNHDA and CDR2 is SQIVND (reference sequence). DNA for the CDR3: TGTGCCAGTAGTATAGGGGACAGCCCCCTGAGGGGCTACACCTTC. Protein product: CASSIGDSPLRGYTF.

In its sample, this clonotype ranks as medium-sized (0.01 to 0.1%). The chain employs TRBV5-4 and TRBJ2-7; no clear D. Deletions cut 0 bases from V and 0 bases from J, with 13 bases between. The CDR3 totals 16 residues. Germline-derived CDR1 and CDR2 are SGHNT and YYREEE (reference sequence). CDR3 nucleotides: TGTGCCAGCAGCTTGGATCCCGCCAGCCTCTCCTACGAGCAGTACTTC. This encodes CASSLDPASLSYEQYF. The entire variable domain, with the rest obtained from reference TRBV5-4 and TRBJ2-7, is as follows: ETGVTQSPTHLIKTRGQQVTLRCSSQSGHNTVSWYQQALGQGPQFIFQYYREEENGRGNFPPRFSGLQFPNYSSELNVNALELDDSALYLCASSLDPASLSYEQYFGPGTRLTVT.

This clonotype has just a few counts. V and J are TRBV29-1 and TRBJ2-1; 8 nucleotides align to TRBD2. Germline CDR1 SQVTM, CDR2 ANQGSEA. The CDR3 contains 13 residues. J lost 9 bases, V lost 6 bases, and 10 bases had no gene match. The CDR3 DNA follows: TGCAGCGTCTCCGGGGCGGGAGGCTCTGAGCAGTTCTTC. It yields the protein CSVSGAGGSEQFF.

By proportion, this clonotype is medium-sized. The CDR3 protein is CASRTYLRTGQIGYGYTF. CDR3 in DNA: TGTGCCAGCAGGACGTACCTTAGGACAGGCCAAATTGGCTATGGCTACACCTTC. J is TRBJ1-2 and V is TRBV27, with 7 nucleotides matching TRBD1. CDR3 size: 18 residues. Germline trimming cut 6 bases from V and 4 bases from J; bases unmatched to any gene: 20. Germline V lookup: CDR1 MNHEY, CDR2 SMNVEV (reference sequence).

This clonotype was picked up many times. DNA of the CDR3: TGTGCCAGCAGCCGAGGACCCAACCAGCAGCAGTACTTC. As protein: CASSRGPNQQQYF. V usage is TRBV6-5 and J usage is TRBJ2-7; no firm D call. Looked up from germline, CDR1 is MNHEY and CDR2 is SVGAGI. V was pared by 6 bases and J by 8 bases, with 17 bases between. This CDR3 has 13 amino acids.

In its sample, this clonotype ranks as medium-sized. The genes are TRBV6-2 or TRBV6-3 and TRBJ1-3, with D hard to call. The V gene's germline CDR1 is MNHEY and CDR2 SVGEGT. V was clipped by 0 bases and J by 0 bases, with 3 bases between them. The CDR3 totals 14 residues. Written as DNA, the CDR3 is TGTGCCAGCAGTTACTCGGGCTCTGGAAACACCATATATTTT. Encoded protein: CASSYSGSGNTIYF.

On this clonotype itself: With a much larger clone just one base away, this may be a read error. The genes are TRBV19 and TRBJ2-3; TRBD1 might be the D (6 bases). The CDR3 is 14 amino acids. Per germline, CDR1 LNHDA and CDR2 SQIVND (reference sequence). The CDR3 loop is CVSSRTKGADTQYF. The CDR3 DNA follows: TGTGTCAGTAGTAGGACGAAGGGGGCAGATACGCAGTATTTT.

By share of the sample, this clonotype is medium-sized. The rearrangement links TRBV6-5 to TRBJ1-2; D gene uncertain. The CDR3 contains 12 residues. The germline V and J ends were trimmed by 0 bases and 6 bases, with 5 bases remaining between them. The germline CDR1 and CDR2 sequences are MNHEY and SVGAGI. The CDR3 DNA sequence: TGTGCCAGCAGTTACTCTGACCATGGCTACACCTTC. Translation: CASSYSDHGYTF.

Remarks on this clonotype: A much larger clone lies a single base off, so this may be a read error. The chain carries TRBV7-2 and TRBJ1-2; tentatively, D is TRBD1 (5 bases). The CDR3 covers 14 residues. Germline CDR1 and CDR2: SGHTA and FQGNSA. Trimming took off 5 bases at V and 6 bases at J, with 16 bases between the two ends. CDR3: CASSLGRLFNGYTF. As DNA, the CDR3 is TGTGCCAGCAGCCTGGGACGGCTTTTCAATGGCTACACCTTC.

By its share, this clonotype is medium-sized. The chain carries TRBV6-2 or TRBV6-3 and TRBJ2-7, with TRBD1 identical over 7 bases. The V gene's germline CDR1 is MNHEY and CDR2 SVGEGT. This CDR3 is built from 14 residues. Trimming took 6 bases from V and 6 from J; bases not matched to a gene: 11. The CDR3 DNA is TGTGCCAGCAGCCTAATATACAGGGGCGGCGAGCAGTACGTC. This encodes CASSLIYRGGEQYV.

The chain recombines TRBV5-1 with TRBJ2-1; TRBD2 matches 9 bases. Germline CDR1 is SGHRS and CDR2 is YFSETQ. The trim removed 3 bases at V and 7 bases at J, leaving 11 bases unmatched. This CDR3 is 16 amino acids long. CDR3 loop: CASSSSGGGAGNEQFF. The CDR3 bases are TGCGCCAGCAGCTCCTCGGGCGGGGGGGCCGGTAATGAGCAGTTCTTC.

Note on this clonotype: It may be a read error: a sequence one base away is much more abundant. Since the CDR3 does not end with the conserved phenylalanine or tryptophan, this likely comes from a read error. The chain combines TRBV7-2 with TRBJ1-1, with no clear D. From germline, CDR1 is SGHTA and CDR2 FQGNSA. This CDR3 spans 11 amino acids. V lost 6 bases and J 7 bases, leaving 9 bases between the germline ends. For the CDR3, the DNA is TGTGCCAGCAGATCCAGCCTTGAAGCTTTCCTT. It yields the protein CASRSSLEAFL.

This clonotype was counted between two and nine times. The V and J genes are TRBV20-1 and TRBJ2-7; no clear D. CDR1 is DFQATT, CDR2 SNEGSKA, per germline (reference sequence). Trimming took 0 bases from V and 6 from J, leaving 9 bases between them. This CDR3 is built from 12 residues. In nucleotides, the CDR3 is TGCAGTGCTAGAGATCAAGGGCTCGAGCAGTACTTC. Translating gives CSARDQGLEQYF.

This clonotype showed up many times. The chain has TRBV27 and TRBJ2-5; TRBD2 aligns across 11 bases. The CDR3 covers 16 residues. Germline assignment: CDR1 MNHEY and CDR2 SMNVEV (reference sequence). Trimming took 2 bases from V and 5 from J; bases not matched to a gene: 7. The CDR3 DNA is TGTGCCAGCAGTTTAAGACTAGCGGGGAACGGGGAGACCCAGTACTTC. Protein sequence: CASSLRLAGNGETQYF.

This clonotype ranks as medium-sized. This chain connects TRBV20-1 to TRBJ1-2; D call uncertain. This CDR3 has 12 amino acids. The germline V gene encodes CDR1 DFQATT and CDR2 SNEGSKA (reference sequence). V lost 5 bases and J 0 bases, leaving 7 bases between the germline ends. The CDR3 reads CSAASANYGYTF. CDR3 coding DNA: TGCAGTGCTGCCTCAGCTAACTATGGCTACACCTTC.

This clonotype has a count of ten or more. V and J are TRBV6-2 or TRBV6-3 and TRBJ1-5; D is undetermined. The germline gives CDR1 MNHEY, CDR2 SVGEGT. With 4 bases removed from V and 9 bases from J, the gap between germline ends came to 22 bases. CDR3 length: 16 amino acids. The CDR3 reads CASSWSGRGTDLPQHF. Here the CDR3 DNA reads TGTGCCAGCAGTTGGTCGGGGAGAGGTACTGATCTGCCCCAGCATTTT.

This clonotype is medium-sized. The J gene is TRBJ1-2, the V gene TRBV18; 7 nucleotides agree with TRBD1. The CDR3 has 14 residues. V lost 1 base and J lost 7; bases outside the gene matches: 6. The germline V gene encodes CDR1 KGHSH and CDR2 LQKENI. The CDR3, as DNA: TGTGCCAGCTCACCACAGGGGGCAGGGAGTGGCTACACCTTC. Translation gives CASSPQGAGSGYTF.

Of note for this clonotype: This may arise from a read error, as a much more abundant clone is one base away. The J gene is TRBJ1-4, the V gene TRBV12-3 or TRBV12-4; weak D call: TRBD1 (5 bases). The CDR3 runs 16 residues. Trimming shortened V by 1 base and J by 8 bases, and 17 bases separated the two germline ends. CDR3 bases: TGTGCCAGCAGTTTAGGGCAGTCTCGGCGGGGCGAAAAACTGTTTTTT. Protein: CASSLGQSRRGEKLFF.

The rearrangement joins TRBV6-1 to TRBJ2-7, with D uncertain. The CDR3 extends over 16 amino acids. Germline V gene sequence: CDR1 MNHNS, CDR2 SASEGT. Between the trimmed V and J ends, which lost 3 bases and 7 bases, there was a span of 22 bases. CDR3: CASSDRSNDLIEEQYV. CDR3 DNA: TGTGCCAGCAGTGACCGATCCAATGACTTAATTGAGGAGCAGTACGTC.